This T cell receptor (beta chain) was found in a study of cytomegalovirus exposure and HLA in healthy donors (dated by TCRdb to the late 2010s). A note on the overall study: The 650 to 800 repertoires of the first cohort and the 110 or so validation repertoires were produced on the same platform, according to a later analysis. In addition to the first cohort of roughly 670 subjects, a separate validation cohort of over 90 different subjects was used. The study was designed to test whether signatures of past pathogen exposure could be identified by cataloging public T cell receptors. To predict cytomegalovirus infection status, the study combined high-throughput TCR immunosequencing, statistical association of individual TCRs with disease status, and machine learning. Paper-wide results and their limitations: Most TCR sequences were observed very rarely across donors, whereas some public TCRs were present in many individuals. According to the authors, the approach could potentially be generalized to other disease states and immunological phenotypes. The classifier was reported to diagnose cytomegalovirus status with high specificity and sensitivity in both the original and validation cohorts. A later analysis found that TCRs clustered in the first cohort also tended to co-occur in the roughly 120 validation repertoires, with 94% of cluster scores above 0. In vitro tests confirmed that three of the cytomegalovirus-associated TCR beta chains recognize cytomegalovirus antigens. All 120 or so repertoires were used to score co-occurrence in the validation cohort in a later analysis, because that analysis had no HLA typing for the cohort. A total of 164 TCR beta chains were listed by the study as associated with cytomegalovirus.

The donors were included in the validation cohort of some 120 subjects, a group kept apart from the approximately 690-subject first cohort. A word on this clone: What antigen it recognizes has not been identified. No much larger clonotype is one base removed from it; base qualities were not supplied.

CDR1 and CDR2 are read off the germline V gene as SGDLS and YYNGEE. Measured from the cysteine to the phenylalanine, the CDR3 is 12 residues long. The CDR3 DNA has 36 bases and is translated from base 1. The junction carries 4 bases between V and J, which are trimmed by 0 bases and 7 bases respectively. The library relied on the immunoSEQ multiplex PCR assay. In the source study's methods: A statistical classification framework was built to diagnose cytomegalovirus status from the catalog of TCR beta chain sequences. Entries here come from immuneACCESS through TCRdb and include only in-frame sequences with V and J called. Some clones fail to appear in such tables; in the studies checked, an unresolved V gene covers under half of the shortfall, and the cause of the remainder is unknown. V and J calls and clone size are given by that table; D and trimming were obtained from the DNA. This sample is represented by some 260,000 clones; about 88% of them were singletons. Clones ranked in the top ten supply approximately 12% of the sample.

This sequence originates from a man aged 18 to 30 in good health and CMV-seropositive. The rearranged chain carries TRBV9 and TRBJ2-2; the D segment cannot be called with confidence. The sample consisted of PBMCs. CDR3 region: CASSVVLGELFF. The DNA sequence follows: TGTGCCAGCAGCGTAGTTCTCGGGGAGCTGTTTTTT.